One sample yielded the 3 T cell receptor beta chains listed below, sequenced in a study of shared clonotypes between healthy human individuals. TCRdb keeps only in-frame clones here, not all; method: immunoSEQ multiplex PCR. This sample yields some 2.1 million clones, of which 95% are seen a single time; 0.1% to 0.15% belongs to the top ten. The specimen was naive CD4+ T cells sorted from blood. As for subset: CD45RA+ positively selected. The receptors here all came from a man aged 18 to 29 in good health.

The CDR3 sequence: CASSNAGGADEQYF. DNA of the CDR3: TGTGCCAGCAGCAACGCGGGGGGCGCCGACGAGCAGTACTTC. The chain links TRBV28 to TRBJ2-7; 8 bases align to TRBD2. This CDR3 contains 14 residues. The V gene end was trimmed by 6 bases and the J gene end by 5 bases; junction bases not matched to a gene: 9. Germline CDR1 is MDHEN and CDR2 is SYDVKM.

The gene calls are TRBV4-3 and TRBJ2-1; 11 bases align to TRBD2. This CDR3 has 16 amino acids. V lost 0 bases to trimming and J lost 9 bases; unmatched junction nucleotides: 7. Germline CDR1 and CDR2: LGHNA and YSLEER. The DNA of the CDR3 is TGCGCCAGCAGCCAAGAAACAGGGGGACTAGCGGCTGAGCAGTTCTTC. As protein: CASSQETGGLAAEQFF.

The chain couples TRBV5-1 to TRBJ2-3, with TRBD1 identical over 7 bases. Germline V gene lookup returns CDR1 SGHRS and CDR2 YFSETQ. Trimming took 5 bases from V and 0 from J; bases not matched to a gene: 6. The length of the CDR3 is 15 residues. The CDR3 region has the DNA TGCGCCAGCAGTTCGACAGGGCTTAGCACAGATACGCAGTATTTT. Translation: CASSSTGLSTDTQYF.